Below are 7 T cell receptor beta chains sequenced from a single sample in a study of regulatory T cells in long-lasting Graves disease. Time point of the sample: persistent/refractory GD, antithyroid drugs over 5 years with positive TRAb. The authors made the TCR library using RNA they extracted from PBMCs. Researchers made TCR beta libraries by using iRepertoire HTBI primers and running Arm-PCR on CDR3 regions. One entry per CDR3 protein results from TCRdb running MiXCR on the multiplex PCR reads. Of 250,000 to 300,000 distinct CDR3 sequences detected, approximately 20% appear once; the ten largest clones hold about 56%. Sequences were derived from peripheral blood mononuclear cells (PBMCs), sampled when the disease was refractory, from a patient treated with antithyroid drugs. Receptors were obtained from a female donor with Graves disease.

Remarks on this clonotype: Germline and junction disagree at one end, which may indicate a read error. The gene calls are TRBV6-1 and TRBJ2-2; 11 positions agree with TRBD2. This CDR3 contains 18 residues. Per the germline V gene, CDR1 is MNHNS and CDR2 is SASEGT. This CDR3 reads CASSQRLAGGVVTGEPFF. The DNA for the CDR3 is TGTGCCAGCAGTCAACGTCTAGCGGGAGGAGTCGTCACCGGGGAGCCGTTTTTT.

The rearrangement joins TRBV19 to TRBJ1-2, with a weak D call TRBD1 (6 bases). The CDR3 loop spans 15 amino acids. Trimming pared 8 bases from V and 0 bases from J, leaving 16 bases between. Germline values: CDR1 LNHDA, CDR2 SQIVND (reference sequence). CDR3 nucleotide sequence: TGTGCCAGTTCTCCACAGGGAACCTCTAACTATGGCTACACCTTC. It specifies CASSPQGTSNYGYTF.

The chain is built from TRBV7-9 and TRBJ2-1, with D maybe TRBD2 (5 bases). V was clipped by 1 base and J by 4 bases, with 8 bases between them. The CDR3 sequence is 14 residues long. Germline CDR1 reads SEHNR; CDR2 reads FQNEAQ (reference sequence). The CDR3: CASSLGGLYNEQFF. The CDR3 DNA follows: TGTGCCAGCAGCTTAGGAGGGTTGTACAATGAGCAGTTCTTC.

CDR3 sequence reads: CASSEKWVGDHSYEQYF. The CDR3 region has the DNA TGTGCCAGCAGTGAAAAATGGGTGGGAGACCACTCCTACGAGCAGTACTTC. V gene TRBV25-1 combines with J gene TRBJ2-7, with D possibly matching TRBD2 (5 bases). Germline CDR1 reads MGHDK; CDR2 reads SYGVNS. The CDR3 extends over 17 amino acids. Trimming took 2 bases from V and 0 from J, leaving 17 bases between them.

This clonotype was counted a few times. The V call is TRBV7-9, the J call TRBJ1-4; D uncertain. This CDR3 is 13 amino acids long. Germline CDR1 SEHNR, CDR2 FQNEAQ (reference sequence). V was pared by 2 bases and J by 5 bases, with 6 bases between. The chain's CDR3 is CASSLRANEKLFF. The DNA for the CDR3 is TGTGCCAGCAGCTTACGGGCCAATGAAAAACTGTTTTTT.

This clonotype was counted a few times. J is TRBJ2-6 and V is TRBV19; maybe TRBD2 (5 bases). Trimming took 6 bases from V and 0 from J, leaving 15 bases between them. The germline gives CDR1 LNHDA, CDR2 SQIVND (reference sequence). The CDR3 is 17 residues long. The CDR3 DNA reads as TGTGCCAGTAGCTCGCAAGGGAGTCCCTCTGGGGCCAACGTCCTGACTTTC. Encoded protein: CASSSQGSPSGANVLTF. Looking up the rest from reference TRBV19 and TRBJ2-6 gives the full variable domain: DGGITQSPKYLFRKEGQNVTLSCEQNLNHDAMYWYRQDPGQGLRLIYYSQIVNDFQKGDIAEGYSVSREKKESFPLTVTSAQKNPTAFYLCASSSQGSPSGANVLTFGAGSRLTVL.

A few counts support this clonotype. The chain recombines TRBV6-1 with TRBJ2-2; D is perhaps TRBD2 (5 bases). V lost 6 bases and J 3 bases, leaving 20 bases between the germline ends. There are 17 residues in the CDR3. Germline V gives CDR1 MNHNS, CDR2 SASEGT. DNA of the CDR3: TGTGCCAGCAGCCCCCAGGCGGCTAGCCCTTACACCGGGGAGCTGTTTTTT. Amino acid sequence: CASSPQAASPYTGELFF.